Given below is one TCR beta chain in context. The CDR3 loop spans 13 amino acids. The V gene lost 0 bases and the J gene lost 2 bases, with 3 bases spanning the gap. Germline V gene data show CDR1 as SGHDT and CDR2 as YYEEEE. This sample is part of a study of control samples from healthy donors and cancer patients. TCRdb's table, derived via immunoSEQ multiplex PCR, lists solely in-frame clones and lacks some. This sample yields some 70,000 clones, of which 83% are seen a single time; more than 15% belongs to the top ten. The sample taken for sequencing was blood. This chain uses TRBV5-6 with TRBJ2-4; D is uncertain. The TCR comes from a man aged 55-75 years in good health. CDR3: CASSLGTKNIQYF. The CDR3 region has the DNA TGTGCCAGCAGCTTGGGGACCAAAAACATTCAGTACTTC.